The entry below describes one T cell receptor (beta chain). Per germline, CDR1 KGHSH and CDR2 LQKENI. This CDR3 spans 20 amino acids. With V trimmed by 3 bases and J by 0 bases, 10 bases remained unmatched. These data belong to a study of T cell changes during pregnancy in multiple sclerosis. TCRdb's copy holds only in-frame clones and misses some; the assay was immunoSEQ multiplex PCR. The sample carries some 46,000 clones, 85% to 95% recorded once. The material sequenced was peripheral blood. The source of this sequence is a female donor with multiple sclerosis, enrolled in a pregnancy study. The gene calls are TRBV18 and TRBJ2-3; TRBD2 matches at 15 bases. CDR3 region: CASSPTGLAGGSASTDTQYF. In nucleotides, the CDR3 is TGTGCCAGCTCACCGACGGGACTAGCGGGAGGTTCCGCTAGCACAGATACGCAGTATTTT.